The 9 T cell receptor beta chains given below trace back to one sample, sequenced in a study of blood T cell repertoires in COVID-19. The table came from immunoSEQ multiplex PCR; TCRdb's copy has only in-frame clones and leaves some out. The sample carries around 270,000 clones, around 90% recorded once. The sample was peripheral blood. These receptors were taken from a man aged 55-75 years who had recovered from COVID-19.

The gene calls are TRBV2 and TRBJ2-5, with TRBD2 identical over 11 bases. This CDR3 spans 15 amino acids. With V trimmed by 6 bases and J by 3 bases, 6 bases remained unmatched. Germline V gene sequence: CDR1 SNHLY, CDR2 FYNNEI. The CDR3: CASRGLAGGKETQYF. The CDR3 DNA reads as TGTGCCAGCAGGGGTCTAGCGGGGGGCAAAGAGACCCAGTACTTC. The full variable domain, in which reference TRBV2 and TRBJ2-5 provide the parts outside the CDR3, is EPEVTQTPSHQVTQMGQEVILRCVPISNHLYFYWYRQILGQKVEFLVSFYNNEISEKSEIFDDQFSVERPDGSNFTLKIRSTKLEDSAMYFCASRGLAGGKETQYFGPGTRLLVL.

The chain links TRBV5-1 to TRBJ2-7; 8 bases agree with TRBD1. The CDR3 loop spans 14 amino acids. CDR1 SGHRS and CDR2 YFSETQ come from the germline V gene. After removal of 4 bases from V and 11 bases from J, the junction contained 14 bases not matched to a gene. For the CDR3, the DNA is TGCGCCAGCAGCCCGGGACAGGTTGGAAGTTGGGAGTACTTC. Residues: CASSPGQVGSWEYF. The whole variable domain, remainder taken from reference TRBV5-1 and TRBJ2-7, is KAGVTQTPRYLIKTRGQQVTLSCSPISGHRSVSWYQQTPGQGLQFLFEYFSETQRNKGNFPGRFSGRQFSNSRSEMNVSTLELGDSALYLCASSPGQVGSWEYFGPGTRLTVT.

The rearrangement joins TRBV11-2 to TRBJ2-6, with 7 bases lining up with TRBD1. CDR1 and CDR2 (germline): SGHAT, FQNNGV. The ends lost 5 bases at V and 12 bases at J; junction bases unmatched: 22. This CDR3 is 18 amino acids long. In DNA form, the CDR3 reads TGTGCCAGCAGCCGACGACCCTCCCGACAGGGCCCCTCGTCCGTCCTGACTTTC. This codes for CASSRRPSRQGPSSVLTF.

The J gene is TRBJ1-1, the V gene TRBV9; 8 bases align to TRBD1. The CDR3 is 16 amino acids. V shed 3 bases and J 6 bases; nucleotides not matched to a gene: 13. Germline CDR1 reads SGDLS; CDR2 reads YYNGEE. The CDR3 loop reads CASSGRKDRVRAEAFF. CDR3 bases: TGTGCCAGCAGCGGCAGGAAGGACAGGGTTCGCGCTGAAGCTTTCTTT.

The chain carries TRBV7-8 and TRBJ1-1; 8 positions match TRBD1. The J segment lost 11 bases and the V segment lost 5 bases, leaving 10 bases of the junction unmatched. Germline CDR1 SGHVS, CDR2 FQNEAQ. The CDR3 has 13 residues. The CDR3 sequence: CASSKGWTGLAFF. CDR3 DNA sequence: TGTGCCAGCAGCAAGGGGTGGACAGGGTTGGCTTTCTTT.

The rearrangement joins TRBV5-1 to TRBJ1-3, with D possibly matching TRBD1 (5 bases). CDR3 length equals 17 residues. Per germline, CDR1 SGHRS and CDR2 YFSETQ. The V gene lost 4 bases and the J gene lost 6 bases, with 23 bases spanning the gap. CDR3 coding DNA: TGCGCCAGCAGCCCAATTTCCACAGGAACTAAGTCAAACACCATATATTTT. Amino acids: CASSPISTGTKSNTIYF.

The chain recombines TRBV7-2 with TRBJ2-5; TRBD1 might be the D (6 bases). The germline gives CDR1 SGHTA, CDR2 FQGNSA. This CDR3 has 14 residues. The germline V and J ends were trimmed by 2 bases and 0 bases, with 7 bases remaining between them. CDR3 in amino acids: CASSLTGNQETQYF. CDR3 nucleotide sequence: TGTGCCAGCAGCTTAACAGGGAACCAAGAGACCCAGTACTTC.

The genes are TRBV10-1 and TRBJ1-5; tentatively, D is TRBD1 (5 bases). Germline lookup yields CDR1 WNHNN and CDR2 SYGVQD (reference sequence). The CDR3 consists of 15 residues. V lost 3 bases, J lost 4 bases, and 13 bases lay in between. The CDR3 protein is CASSEEGRGNQPQHF. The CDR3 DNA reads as TGCGCCAGCAGTGAAGAGGGGCGGGGAAATCAGCCCCAGCATTTT.

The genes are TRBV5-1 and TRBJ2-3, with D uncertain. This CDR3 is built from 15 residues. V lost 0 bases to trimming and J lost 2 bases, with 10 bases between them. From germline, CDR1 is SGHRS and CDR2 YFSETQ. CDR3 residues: CASSLGRQYTDTQYF. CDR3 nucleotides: TGCGCCAGCAGCTTGGGGCGGCAATACACAGATACGCAGTATTTT.